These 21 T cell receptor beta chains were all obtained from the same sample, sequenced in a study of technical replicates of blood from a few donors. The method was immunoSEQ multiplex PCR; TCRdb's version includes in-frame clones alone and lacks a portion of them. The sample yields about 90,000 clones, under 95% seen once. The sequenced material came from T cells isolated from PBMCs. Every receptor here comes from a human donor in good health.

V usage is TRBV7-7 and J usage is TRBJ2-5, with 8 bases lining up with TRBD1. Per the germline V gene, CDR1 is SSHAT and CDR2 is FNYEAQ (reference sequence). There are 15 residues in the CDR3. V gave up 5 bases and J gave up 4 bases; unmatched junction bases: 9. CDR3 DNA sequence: TGTGCCAGCAGCCCAAGCAGGGGGCGGAGAGAGACCCAGTACTTC. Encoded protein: CASSPSRGRRETQYF.

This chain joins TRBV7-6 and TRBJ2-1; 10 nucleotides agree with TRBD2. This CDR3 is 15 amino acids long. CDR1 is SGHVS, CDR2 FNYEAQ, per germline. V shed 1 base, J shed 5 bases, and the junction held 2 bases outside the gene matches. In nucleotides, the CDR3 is TGTGCCAGCAGCTTAGGACTAGCGGGTGACAATGAGCAGTTCTTC. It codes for CASSLGLAGDNEQFF.

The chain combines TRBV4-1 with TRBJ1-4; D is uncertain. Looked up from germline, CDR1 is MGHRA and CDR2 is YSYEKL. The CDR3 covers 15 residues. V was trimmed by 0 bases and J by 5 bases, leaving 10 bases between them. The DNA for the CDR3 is TGCGCCAGCAGCCAAGATACGGCAGGCAATGAAAAACTGTTTTTT. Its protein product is CASSQDTAGNEKLFF.

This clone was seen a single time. The CDR3 loop reads CASSPGFGAEAFF. In DNA, the CDR3 is TGTGCCAGCAGCCCCGGGTTCGGGGCTGAAGCTTTCTTT. The rearrangement links TRBV11-3 to TRBJ1-1; D remains ambiguous. Trimming cost V 5 bases and J 6 bases, with 13 bases left between them. From germline, CDR1 is SGHNT and CDR2 YENEEA. The CDR3 consists of 13 residues.

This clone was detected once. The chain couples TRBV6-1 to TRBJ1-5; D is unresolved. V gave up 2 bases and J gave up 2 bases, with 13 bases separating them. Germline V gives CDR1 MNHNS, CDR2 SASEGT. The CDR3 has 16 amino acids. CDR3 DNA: TGTGCCAGCAGTGAATTGGGGTGGAGGGGCAATCAGCCCCAGCATTTT. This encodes CASSELGWRGNQPQHF.

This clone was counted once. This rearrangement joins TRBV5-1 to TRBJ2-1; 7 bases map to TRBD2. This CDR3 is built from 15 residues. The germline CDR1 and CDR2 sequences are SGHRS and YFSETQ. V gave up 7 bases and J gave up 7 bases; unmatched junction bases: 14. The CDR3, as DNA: TGCGCCAGCTCCCTGGTGGAAGCGGGGCGGAATGAGCAGTTCTTC. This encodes CASSLVEAGRNEQFF. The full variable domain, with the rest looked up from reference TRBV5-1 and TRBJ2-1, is KAGVTQTPRYLIKTRGQQVTLSCSPISGHRSVSWYQQTPGQGLQFLFEYFSETQRNKGNFPGRFSGRQFSNSRSEMNVSTLELGDSALYLCASSLVEAGRNEQFFGPGTRLTVL.

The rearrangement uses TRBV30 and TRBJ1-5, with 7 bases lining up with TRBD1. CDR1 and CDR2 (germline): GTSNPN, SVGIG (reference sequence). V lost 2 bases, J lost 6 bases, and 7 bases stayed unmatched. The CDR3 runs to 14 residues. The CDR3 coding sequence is TGTGCCTGGAGTTGGGACAGTGCTTCTCAGCCCCAGCATTTT. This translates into CAWSWDSASQPQHF.

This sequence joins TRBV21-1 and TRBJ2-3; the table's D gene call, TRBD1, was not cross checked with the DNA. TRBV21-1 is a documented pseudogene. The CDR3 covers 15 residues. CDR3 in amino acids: CASSTLRQGTDTQYF. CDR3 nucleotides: TGTGCCAGCAGCACCTTACGACAAGGCACAGATACGCAGTATTTT.

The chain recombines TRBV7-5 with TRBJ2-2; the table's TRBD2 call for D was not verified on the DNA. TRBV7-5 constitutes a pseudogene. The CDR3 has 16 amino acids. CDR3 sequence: CVRSQGLAENTGELFF. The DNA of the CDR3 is TGTGTCAGAAGCCAAGGACTAGCGGAGAACACCGGGGAGCTGTTTTTT.

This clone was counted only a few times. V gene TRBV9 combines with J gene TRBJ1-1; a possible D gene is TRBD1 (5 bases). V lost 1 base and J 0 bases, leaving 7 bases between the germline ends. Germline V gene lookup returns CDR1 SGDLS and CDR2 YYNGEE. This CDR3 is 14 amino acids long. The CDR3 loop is CASSVRGVNTEAFF. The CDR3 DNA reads TGTGCCAGCAGCGTAAGGGGTGTGAACACTGAAGCTTTCTTT.

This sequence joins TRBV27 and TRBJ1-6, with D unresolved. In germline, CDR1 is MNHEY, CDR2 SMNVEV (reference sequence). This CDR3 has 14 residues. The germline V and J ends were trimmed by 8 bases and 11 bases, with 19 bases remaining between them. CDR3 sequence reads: CASGRWESTPPLHF. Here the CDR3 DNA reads TGTGCCAGCGGCCGTTGGGAGTCGACCCCACCCCTCCACTTT.

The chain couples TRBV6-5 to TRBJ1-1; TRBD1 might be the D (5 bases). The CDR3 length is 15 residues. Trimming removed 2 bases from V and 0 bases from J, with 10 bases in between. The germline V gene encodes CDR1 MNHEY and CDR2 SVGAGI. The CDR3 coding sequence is TGTGCCAGCAGTTACAGCGAGACAGTGAACACTGAAGCTTTCTTT. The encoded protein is CASSYSETVNTEAFF.

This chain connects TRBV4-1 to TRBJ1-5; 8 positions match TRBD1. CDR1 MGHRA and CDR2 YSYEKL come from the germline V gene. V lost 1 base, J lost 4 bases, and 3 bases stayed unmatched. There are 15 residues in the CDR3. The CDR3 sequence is CASSQVRQGNQPQHF. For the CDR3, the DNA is TGCGCCAGCAGCCAAGTAAGACAGGGGAATCAGCCCCAGCATTTT.

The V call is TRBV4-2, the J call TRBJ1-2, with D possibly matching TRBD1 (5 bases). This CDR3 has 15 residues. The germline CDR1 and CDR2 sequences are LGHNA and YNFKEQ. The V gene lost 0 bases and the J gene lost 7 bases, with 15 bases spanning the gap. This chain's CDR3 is CASSQDGGGSGGYTF. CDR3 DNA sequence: TGTGCCAGCAGCCAAGATGGGGGGGGATCGGGTGGCTACACCTTC.

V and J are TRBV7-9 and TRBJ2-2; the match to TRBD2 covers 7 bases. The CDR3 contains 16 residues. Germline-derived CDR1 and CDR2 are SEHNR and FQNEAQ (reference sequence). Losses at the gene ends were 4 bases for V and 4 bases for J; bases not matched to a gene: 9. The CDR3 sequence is CASSSQTSHATGELFF. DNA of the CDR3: TGTGCCAGCAGCTCTCAGACTAGCCATGCCACCGGGGAGCTGTTTTTT.

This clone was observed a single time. The CDR3 loop is CASSQSGRGPRYQPQHF. In nucleotides, the CDR3 is TGTGCCAGCAGCCAGTCAGGGCGGGGGCCGAGATATCAGCCCCAGCATTTT. The chain carries TRBV4-2 and TRBJ1-5, with a tentative D call TRBD1 (6 bases). The V gene's germline CDR1 is LGHNA and CDR2 YNFKEQ. This CDR3 spans 17 amino acids. V lost 3 bases, J lost 5 bases, and 20 bases lay in between.

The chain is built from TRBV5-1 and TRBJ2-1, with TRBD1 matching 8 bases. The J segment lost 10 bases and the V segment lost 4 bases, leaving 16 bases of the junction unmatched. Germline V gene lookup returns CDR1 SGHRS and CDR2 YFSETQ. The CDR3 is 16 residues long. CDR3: CASSPGTGLLETEQFF. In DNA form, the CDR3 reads TGCGCCAGCAGCCCTGGGACAGGCCTTTTGGAGACCGAGCAGTTCTTC.

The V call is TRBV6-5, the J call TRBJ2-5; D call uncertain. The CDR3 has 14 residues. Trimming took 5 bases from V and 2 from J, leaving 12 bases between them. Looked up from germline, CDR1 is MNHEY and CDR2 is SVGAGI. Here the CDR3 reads CASSPPGGQETQYF. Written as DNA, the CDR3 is TGTGCCAGCAGTCCCCCGGGTGGTCAAGAGACCCAGTACTTC.

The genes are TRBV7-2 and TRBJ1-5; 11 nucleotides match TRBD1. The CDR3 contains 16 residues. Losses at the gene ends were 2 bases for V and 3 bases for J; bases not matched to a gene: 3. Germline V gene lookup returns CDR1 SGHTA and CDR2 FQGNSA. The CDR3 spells CASSLRTGGSNQPQHF. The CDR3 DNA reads TGTGCCAGCAGCTTACGGACAGGGGGCTCCAATCAGCCCCAGCATTTT. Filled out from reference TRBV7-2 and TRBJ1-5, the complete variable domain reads GAGVSQSPSNKVTEKGKDVELRCDPISGHTALYWYRQSLGQGLEFLIYFQGNSAPDKSGLPSDRFSAERTGGSVSTLTIQRTQQEDSAVYLCASSLRTGGSNQPQHFGDGTRLSIL.

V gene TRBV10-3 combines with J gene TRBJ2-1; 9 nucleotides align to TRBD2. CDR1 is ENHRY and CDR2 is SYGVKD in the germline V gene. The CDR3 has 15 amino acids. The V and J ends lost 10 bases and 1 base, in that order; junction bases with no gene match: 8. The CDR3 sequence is CASGLATQSYNEQFF. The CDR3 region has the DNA TGTGCCAGCGGACTAGCGACACAGTCCTACAATGAGCAGTTCTTC.

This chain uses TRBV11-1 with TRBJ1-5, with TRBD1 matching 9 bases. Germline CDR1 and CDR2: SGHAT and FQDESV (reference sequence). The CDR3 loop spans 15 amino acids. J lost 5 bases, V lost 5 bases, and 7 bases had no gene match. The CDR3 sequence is CASSDPGQGYQPQHF. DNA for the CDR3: TGTGCCAGCAGCGATCCGGGACAGGGATATCAGCCCCAGCATTTT.